The rows below give T cell receptor beta chains drawn from one sample of a study of blood T cell repertoires in COVID-19. The assay was immunoSEQ multiplex PCR, and TCRdb's table has in-frame clones only and misses some. This sample has 200,000 to 250,000 clones, with roughly 86% found just once. The sample was PBMCs or T cells enriched from blood (not recorded which). These receptors were obtained from a man between 18 and 29 years old with acute COVID-19. The conserved cysteine and the conserved F or W are not part of the CDR3 here. D genes are given only for firm matches. Not all rows give a size; the values are once, few, many and, for expanded clones, a class.

size	J	V	D	CDR3
.	TRBJ2-7	TRBV9	.	ASSVQGKNEQY
.	TRBJ1-1	TRBV9	.	ASSVEGVGSTEAF
.	TRBJ1-6	TRBV5-1	TRBD1	ASSLAGGQGDNSPLH
.	TRBJ2-5	TRBV3-1/TRBV3-2	.	ASSQDYEGVRETQY
once	TRBJ1-3	TRBV6-5	.	ASSYSGAGNTIY
.	TRBJ2-5	TRBV7-9	.	ASSLANRQETQY
.	TRBJ2-4	TRBV28	.	ASSFYRDLQDIQY
few	TRBJ1-3	TRBV30	TRBD1	AWSERQGLSGNTIY
.	TRBJ2-1	TRBV3-1/TRBV3-2	TRBD2	ASSQATSGARNEQF
.	TRBJ2-4	TRBV6-4	.	ASSATGERDIQY
.	TRBJ1-4	TRBV2	.	ASRPGWLNEKLF
.	TRBJ1-1	TRBV27	.	ASSSGVSTEAF
.	TRBJ1-2	TRBV7-3	.	ASSPLPPGEDGYT
.	TRBJ2-5	TRBV4-2	.	ASSQEVGFVQTQY
.	TRBJ1-1	TRBV19	.	ASSISGTSNTEAF
few	TRBJ2-7	TRBV28	TRBD2	ASSAPRTSGSHEQY
.	TRBJ2-1	TRBV4-3	TRBD2	ASSQASGRKYNEQF
.	TRBJ2-7	TRBV6-5	TRBD2	ASSYSLAGYEQY
few	TRBJ2-7	TRBV19	TRBD1	ASSSDRAYEQY
.	TRBJ2-1	TRBV11-2	TRBD2	ASSLVGGAYNEQF
.	TRBJ1-5	TRBV7-9	.	ASSLEGENQPQH
once	TRBJ2-6	TRBV7-9	.	ASSPLGSGANVLT
.	TRBJ2-2	TRBV28	.	ASSLSSGFTGELF
.	TRBJ2-7	TRBV27	.	ASRGQRSYEQY
.	TRBJ2-2	TRBV5-8	TRBD2	ASPRGGRAVLAGELF
.	TRBJ1-2	TRBV28	.	ASRQDRFYDYGYT
.	TRBJ1-4	TRBV28	.	ASSLLGGRVDEKLF
.	TRBJ1-2	TRBV12-3/TRBV12-4	.	ASSISGYGYT
.	TRBJ2-2	TRBV5-1	.	ASTTGNTGELF
.	TRBJ2-5	TRBV7-7	TRBD1	ASSLGTGGQETQY
.	TRBJ2-7	TRBV5-1	.	ASSADSYEQY
.	TRBJ2-3	TRBV10-3	TRBD1	AISEPGQESTDTQY
.	TRBJ1-5	TRBV19	TRBD1	ASSRGTGGYSAQH
.	TRBJ2-5	TRBV18	.	ASSPPASGETQY
.	TRBJ2-5	TRBV10-3	.	AISESEGQETQY
.	TRBJ2-1	TRBV7-9	TRBD2	ASRRRRAGGIYNEQF
once	TRBJ2-5	TRBV4-1	.	ASSQSPSVQETQY
once	TRBJ1-1	TRBV2	TRBD1	ATRTGGLAF
.	TRBJ1-1	TRBV19	TRBD1	ASWGTAGEAF
.	TRBJ1-4	TRBV5-1	.	ASSLLSTNEKLF
few	TRBJ1-4	TRBV4-1	TRBD1	ASSQGTGELF
.	TRBJ2-3	TRBV28	TRBD2	ASIPAGTTREDTQY